The source of this T cell receptor beta chain is a study of blood T cell repertoires in COVID-19. Study overall: T cells, B-cell-depleted T cells, or PBMCs provided the cDNA or gDNA that served as material.

Original methodology: Amplification of reference gene primers was used by the study to estimate nucleated cell counts. Sequencing used immunoSEQ multiplex PCR; TCRdb keeps in-frame clones, though not all of them. That table is the source of V, J and clone size, and D and trimming were worked out from the DNA. The sample includes some 150,000 clones, approximately 80% seen only once; the top ten take around 8.4%. Trimming removed 1 base at V and 4 bases at J, with 11 bases between. The CDR3 sequence is 15 residues long. From germline, CDR1 is MNHEY and CDR2 SVGAGI. Two negative PCRs, clearance, or symptom resolution had been documented for recovered Cohort 3 donors. This clone was recorded only once.

This sequence joins TRBV6-5 and TRBJ2-1; TRBD2 might be the D (5 bases). The sequence was obtained from a man aged 45-60 years who had recovered from COVID-19. The sequenced material came from PBMCs or T cells enriched from blood (not recorded which). CDR3 in DNA: TGTGCCAGCAGTTACTTGGCGACTACTTACAATGAGCAGTTCTTC. Its protein is CASSYLATTYNEQFF.